One and the same sample provided the 26 T cell receptor beta chains below, sequenced in a study of cytomegalovirus exposure and HLA in healthy donors. PCR primers comprised 60 Vbeta and 13 Jbeta primers. TCRdb keeps only in-frame clones here, not all; method: immunoSEQ multiplex PCR. The data contain 200,000 or so clones, roughly four fifths of them singletons. Sequencing was carried out using PBMCs. The receptor source for this set is a woman in her forties or fifties in good health and CMV-seropositive.

V is TRBV9 and J is TRBJ2-2, with a weak D call TRBD2 (6 bases). CDR3 length equals 16 residues. V lost 0 bases, J lost 1 base, and 10 bases lay in between. Germline CDR1 is SGDLS and CDR2 is YYNGEE. CDR3 nucleotide sequence: TGTGCCAGCAGCGTAGCCGGGGGAATGAACACCGGGGAGCTGTTTTTT. It translates to CASSVAGGMNTGELFF.

The rearrangement links TRBV5-4 to TRBJ2-1; TRBD2 matches at 11 bases. The J segment lost 3 bases and the V segment lost 4 bases, leaving 3 bases of the junction unmatched. CDR3 length: 15 amino acids. Per germline, CDR1 SGHNT and CDR2 YYREEE (reference sequence). The CDR3 coding sequence is TGTGCCAGCAGCGGCACTAGCGGGGGCTACAATGAGCAGTTCTTC. Translating gives CASSGTSGGYNEQFF.

The chain links TRBV5-6 to TRBJ1-6; D gene ambiguous. Germline CDR1 reads SGHDT; CDR2 reads YYEEEE. The CDR3 spans 14 residues. Deletions cut 1 base from V and 7 bases from J, with 9 bases between. The CDR3 spells CASSLSQRNSPLHF. CDR3 DNA sequence: TGTGCCAGCAGCTTGAGCCAAAGAAATTCACCCCTCCACTTT.

Concerning this clone: One end of the junction is discordant with germline, which a read error may explain. This chain joins TRBV7-9 and TRBJ2-7; D is possibly TRBD1 (5 bases). Germline V gene lookup returns CDR1 SEHNR and CDR2 FQNEAQ (reference sequence). CDR3 size: 15 residues. CDR3 bases: TGTTCCAGCAGCCCTGACAGTTATTCCTCCTACGAGCAGTACTTC. Translating gives CSSSPDSYSSYEQYF.

The chain employs TRBV25-1 and TRBJ2-1; TRBD2 matches 8 bases. The J segment lost 4 bases and the V segment lost 5 bases, leaving 7 bases of the junction unmatched. This CDR3 spans 15 amino acids. Germline CDR1 is MGHDK and CDR2 is SYGVNS. Here the CDR3 reads CASSPSRGGYNEQFF. The CDR3 coding sequence is TGTGCCAGCAGTCCCTCCCGGGGGGGGTACAATGAGCAGTTCTTC.

The gene calls are TRBV29-1 and TRBJ1-2, with a possible D match to TRBD1 (5 bases). Germline V gives CDR1 SQVTM, CDR2 ANQGSEA. V was clipped by 7 bases and J by 2 bases, with 14 bases between them. CDR3 length equals 13 residues. DNA for the CDR3: TGCAGCGCCCGAGGGGCGGGGAACTATGGCTACACCTTC. It translates to CSARGAGNYGYTF.

This rearrangement joins TRBV5-4 to TRBJ2-1, with D possibly TRBD2 on 5 matching bases. V was shortened by 3 bases and J by 3 bases, with 16 bases between the two germline ends. CDR1 and CDR2 from the germline V gene are SGHNT and YYREEE (reference sequence). CDR3 length: 16 amino acids. The chain's CDR3 is CASSSYTSKDYNEQFF. CDR3 nucleotide sequence: TGTGCCAGCAGCTCTTACACTAGTAAGGACTACAATGAGCAGTTCTTC. Based on the CDR3 plus reference TRBV5-4 and TRBJ2-1, the full variable domain is ETGVTQSPTHLIKTRGQQVTLRCSSQSGHNTVSWYQQALGQGPQFIFQYYREEENGRGNFPPRFSGLQFPNYSSELNVNALELDDSALYLCASSSYTSKDYNEQFFGPGTRLTVL.

The J gene is TRBJ2-3, the V gene TRBV15; D is perhaps TRBD2 (5 bases). Looked up from germline, CDR1 is LNHNV and CDR2 is YYDKDF (reference sequence). This CDR3 comprises 15 residues. V lost 5 bases and J 1 base, leaving 13 bases between the germline ends. The CDR3 DNA follows: TGTGCCACCAGCCTTGAGACTACCCGCACAGATACGCAGTATTTT. As protein: CATSLETTRTDTQYF.

This sequence joins TRBV7-3 and TRBJ2-2; D is possibly TRBD1 (5 bases). V was clipped by 5 bases and J by 4 bases, with 23 bases between them. The germline gives CDR1 SGHTA, CDR2 FQGTGA. This CDR3 is 18 amino acids long. DNA of the CDR3: TGTGCCAGCAGCACAACCCCCCGAAGGGGCGAACTCACCGGGGAGCTGTTTTTT. Translated, it gives CASSTTPRRGELTGELFF. Together with reference TRBV7-3 and TRBJ2-2, the CDR3 gives the full variable domain: GAGVSQTPSNKVTEKGKYVELRCDPISGHTALYWYRQSLGQGPEFLIYFQGTGAADDSGLPNDRFFAVRPEGSVSTLKIQRTERGDSAVYLCASSTTPRRGELTGELFFGEGSRLTVL.

This clone turned up a few times. Mismatch with germline at one junction end may stem from a read error. The chain has TRBV5-6 and TRBJ2-7, with unresolved D. Germline CDR1 and CDR2: SGHDT and YYEEEE. CDR3 length: 13 residues. The CDR3 protein is CATSRGRSYEQYF. The CDR3, as DNA: TGTGCCACCAGCAGAGGAAGGTCCTACGAGCAGTACTTC. Combining the CDR3 with reference TRBV5-6 and TRBJ2-7 gives the whole variable domain DAGVTQSPTHLIKTRGQQVTLRCSPKSGHDTVSWYQQALGQGPQFIFQYYEEEERQRGNFPDRFSGHQFPNYSSELNVNALLLGDSALYLCATSRGRSYEQYFGPGTRLTVT.

The chain is built from TRBV10-2 and TRBJ2-3; D not resolved. This CDR3 comprises 16 residues. Per the germline V gene, CDR1 is WSHSY and CDR2 is SAAADI. V gave up 2 bases and J gave up 0 bases, with 12 bases separating them. The CDR3 sequence: CASSEEAETSTDTQYF. CDR3 nucleotide sequence: TGCGCCAGCAGTGAGGAGGCAGAGACTAGCACAGATACGCAGTATTTT.

The chain is built from TRBV4-3 and TRBJ1-6, with unresolved D. This CDR3 is 16 amino acids long. V lost 4 bases to trimming and J lost 5 bases, with 15 bases between them. CDR1 and CDR2 (germline): LGHNA, YSLEER. The CDR3 region is CASSPRPTADNSPLHF. The CDR3 DNA reads TGCGCCAGCAGCCCGAGGCCGACGGCGGATAATTCACCCCTCCACTTT.

The J gene is TRBJ2-1, the V gene TRBV7-2, with 10 bases lining up with TRBD2. The CDR3 is made up of 15 amino acids. With 0 bases clipped from V and 6 bases from J, the junction kept 2 bases outside the gene matches. Germline V gene data show CDR1 as SGHTA and CDR2 as FQGNSA. DNA of the CDR3: TGTGCCAGCAGCTTAGCACTAGCGGGGAGCAATGAGCAGTTCTTC. Translating gives CASSLALAGSNEQFF.

This chain links TRBV7-3 with TRBJ2-6; D gene ambiguous. The germline CDR1 and CDR2 sequences are SGHTA and FQGTGA. This CDR3 comprises 15 residues. The V gene lost 2 bases and the J gene lost 2 bases, with 7 bases spanning the gap. The CDR3 region is CASSLWQAGANVLTF. In DNA, the CDR3 is TGTGCCAGCAGCTTATGGCAGGCTGGGGCCAACGTCCTGACTTTC.

The chain couples TRBV4-1 to TRBJ2-3, with 9 positions matching TRBD2. The CDR3 is 17 residues long. With V trimmed by 0 bases and J by 4 bases, 8 bases remained unmatched. The germline gives CDR1 MGHRA, CDR2 YSYEKL. The CDR3 DNA reads TGCGCCAGCAGCCAAGATGGGGCGGGAGGGCCTTCAGATACGCAGTATTTT. It codes for CASSQDGAGGPSDTQYF.

For this clone: Within the sample, other DNA sequences also encode this same CDR3. V usage is TRBV28 and J usage is TRBJ1-1; tentative D call: TRBD1 (5 bases). The CDR3 loop spans 13 amino acids. Germline values: CDR1 MDHEN, CDR2 SYDVKM. Trimming cost V 6 bases and J 3 bases, with 11 bases left between them. CDR3 sequence reads: CASSLPGYTEAFF. DNA of the CDR3: TGTGCCAGCAGCCTGCCAGGGTACACTGAAGCTTTCTTT.

The chain recombines TRBV19 with TRBJ1-4; D remains ambiguous. Trimming stripped 5 bases from V and 3 bases from J, with 13 bases between. This CDR3 contains 15 residues. Germline V gives CDR1 LNHDA, CDR2 SQIVND (reference sequence). In nucleotides, the CDR3 is TGTGCCAGTAGTTTCGACCGCGGGGCTAATGAAAAACTGTTTTTT. Amino acid sequence: CASSFDRGANEKLFF. Supplemented by reference TRBV19 and TRBJ1-4, the full variable domain reads DGGITQSPKYLFRKEGQNVTLSCEQNLNHDAMYWYRQDPGQGLRLIYYSQIVNDFQKGDIAEGYSVSREKKESFPLTVTSAQKNPTAFYLCASSFDRGANEKLFFGSGTQLSVL.

The chain is built from TRBV6-1 and TRBJ1-3, with D maybe TRBD1 (5 bases). Germline CDR1 and CDR2: MNHNS and SASEGT. The CDR3 is 15 residues long. Trimming took off 3 bases at V and 1 base at J, with 10 bases between the two ends. CDR3 residues: CASSEGRVSGNTIYF. Here the CDR3 DNA reads TGTGCCAGCAGTGAGGGCAGGGTATCTGGAAACACCATATATTTT.

The chain carries TRBV7-2 and TRBJ1-1; TRBD1 might be the D (5 bases). Trimming pared 1 base from V and 5 bases from J, leaving 14 bases between. The CDR3 extends over 15 amino acids. The germline gives CDR1 SGHTA, CDR2 FQGNSA. CDR3 protein: CASSLGGGMGTEAFF. In DNA, the CDR3 is TGTGCCAGCAGCTTAGGGGGGGGGATGGGGACTGAAGCTTTCTTT. Looking up the rest from reference TRBV7-2 and TRBJ1-1 gives the full variable domain: GAGVSQSPSNKVTEKGKDVELRCDPISGHTALYWYRQSLGQGLEFLIYFQGNSAPDKSGLPSDRFSAERTGGSVSTLTIQRTQQEDSAVYLCASSLGGGMGTEAFFGQGTRLTVV.

As regards this clone: The identical CDR3 is also encoded by other nucleotide sequences in the sample. The V call is TRBV10-3, the J call TRBJ2-7, with a tentative D call TRBD2 (5 bases). V gave up 0 bases and J gave up 0 bases, with 6 bases separating them. In germline, CDR1 is ENHRY, CDR2 SYGVKD. This CDR3 has 14 amino acids. The CDR3 DNA is TGTGCCATCAGTGAGTCGGGGAGCTCCTACGAGCAGTACTTC. Its protein product is CAISESGSSYEQYF.

The chain joins TRBV28 to TRBJ1-5, with 7 nucleotides matching TRBD1. CDR3 length equals 14 residues. The germline CDR1 and CDR2 sequences are MDHEN and SYDVKM. The V and J ends lost 6 bases and 2 bases, in that order; junction bases with no gene match: 4. CDR3 in amino acids: CASRSGTGNQPQHF. Written as DNA, the CDR3 is TGTGCCAGCAGATCCGGGACAGGCAATCAGCCCCAGCATTTT.

The chain couples TRBV9 to TRBJ2-2; maybe TRBD2 (7 bases). The V gene's germline CDR1 is SGDLS and CDR2 YYNGEE. V lost 0 bases and J lost 6, with 12 bases in between. This CDR3 region has 15 residues. CDR3: CASSVDRGASGELFF. In DNA, the CDR3 is TGTGCCAGCAGCGTAGACCGGGGGGCCTCCGGGGAGCTGTTTTTT. The full variable domain, rest sourced from reference TRBV9 and TRBJ2-2, is DSGVTQTPKHLITATGQRVTLRCSPRSGDLSVYWYQQSLDQGLQFLIQYYNGEERAKGNILERFSAQQFPDLHSELNLSSLELGDSALYFCASSVDRGASGELFFGEGSRLTVL.

The V and J genes are TRBV4-1 and TRBJ2-5; TRBD2 might be the D (5 bases). The CDR3 length is 14 residues. Between the trimmed V and J ends, which lost 4 bases and 1 base, there was a span of 10 bases. Germline CDR1 reads MGHRA; CDR2 reads YSYEKL. The CDR3 loop is CASSPAALQETQYF. DNA for the CDR3: TGCGCCAGCAGCCCAGCGGCCCTCCAAGAGACCCAGTACTTC.

This clone was observed a handful of times. The chain is built from TRBV15 and TRBJ2-7; D gene uncertain. The V gene's germline CDR1 is LNHNV and CDR2 YYDKDF (reference sequence). The CDR3 is 14 residues long. Trimming took 0 bases from V and 1 from J, leaving 7 bases between them. The CDR3 here is CATSRDLNSYEQYF. The CDR3 DNA reads TGTGCCACCAGCAGAGATCTAAATTCCTACGAGCAGTACTTC. Full variable domain (remainder filled in from reference TRBV15 and TRBJ2-7): DAMVIQNPRYQVTQFGKPVTLSCSQTLNHNVMYWYQQKSSQAPKLLFHYYDKDFNNEADTPDNFQSRRPNTSFCFLDIRSPGLGDTAMYLCATSRDLNSYEQYFGPGTRLTVT.

The V and J genes are TRBV19 and TRBJ1-4, with D perhaps matching TRBD1 (6 bases). CDR3 size: 14 residues. Per the germline V gene, CDR1 is LNHDA and CDR2 is SQIVND (reference sequence). V dropped 5 bases and J dropped 7 bases, with 14 bases sitting between them. The CDR3 DNA is TGTGCCAGTAGTCCCGGGACACAGGGTGAAAAACTGTTTTTT. Translation: CASSPGTQGEKLFF.

V is TRBV5-1 and J is TRBJ2-7; 7 bases agree with TRBD2. V lost 4 bases to trimming and J lost 5 bases; unmatched junction nucleotides: 6. There are 13 residues in the CDR3. Germline V gene sequence: CDR1 SGHRS, CDR2 YFSETQ. The CDR3 loop is CASSPGGFHEQYF. The CDR3, as DNA: TGCGCCAGCAGCCCGGGGGGATTTCACGAGCAGTACTTC.